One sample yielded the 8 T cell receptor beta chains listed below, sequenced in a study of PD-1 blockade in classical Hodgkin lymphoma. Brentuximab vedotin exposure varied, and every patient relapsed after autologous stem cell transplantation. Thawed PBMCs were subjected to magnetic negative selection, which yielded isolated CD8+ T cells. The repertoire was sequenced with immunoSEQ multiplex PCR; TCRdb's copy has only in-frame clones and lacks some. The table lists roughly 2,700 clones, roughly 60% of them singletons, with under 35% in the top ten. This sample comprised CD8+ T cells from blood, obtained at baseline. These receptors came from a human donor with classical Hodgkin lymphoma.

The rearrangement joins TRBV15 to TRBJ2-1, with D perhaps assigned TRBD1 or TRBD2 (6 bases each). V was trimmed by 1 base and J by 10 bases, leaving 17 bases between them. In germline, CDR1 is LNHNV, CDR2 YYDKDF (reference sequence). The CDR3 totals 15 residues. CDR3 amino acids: CATSRARGTVPEQFF. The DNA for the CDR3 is TGTGCCACCAGCAGAGCTAGGGGGACTGTACCAGAGCAGTTCTTC.

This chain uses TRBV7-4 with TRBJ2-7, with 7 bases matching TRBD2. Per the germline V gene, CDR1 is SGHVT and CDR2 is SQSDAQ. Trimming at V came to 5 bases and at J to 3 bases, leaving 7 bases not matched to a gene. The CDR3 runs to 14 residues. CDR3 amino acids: CASSPPSGDYEQYF. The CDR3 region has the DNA TGTGCCAGCAGCCCTCCTAGCGGAGACTACGAGCAGTACTTC.

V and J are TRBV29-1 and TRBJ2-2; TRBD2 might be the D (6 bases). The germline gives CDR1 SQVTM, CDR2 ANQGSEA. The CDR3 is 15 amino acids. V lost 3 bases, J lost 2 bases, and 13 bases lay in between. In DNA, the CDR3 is TGCAGCGTTGAGAGTTTCGGACTAAACACCGGGGAGCTGTTTTTT. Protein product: CSVESFGLNTGELFF.

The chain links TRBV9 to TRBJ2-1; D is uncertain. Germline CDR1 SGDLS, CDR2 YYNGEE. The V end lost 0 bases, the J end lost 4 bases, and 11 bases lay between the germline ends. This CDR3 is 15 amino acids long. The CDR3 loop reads CASSVGSEIYNEQFF. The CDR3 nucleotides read TGTGCCAGCAGCGTAGGGTCGGAAATTTACAATGAGCAGTTCTTC. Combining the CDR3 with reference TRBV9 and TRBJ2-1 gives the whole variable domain DSGVTQTPKHLITATGQRVTLRCSPRSGDLSVYWYQQSLDQGLQFLIQYYNGEERAKGNILERFSAQQFPDLHSELNLSSLELGDSALYFCASSVGSEIYNEQFFGPGTRLTVL.

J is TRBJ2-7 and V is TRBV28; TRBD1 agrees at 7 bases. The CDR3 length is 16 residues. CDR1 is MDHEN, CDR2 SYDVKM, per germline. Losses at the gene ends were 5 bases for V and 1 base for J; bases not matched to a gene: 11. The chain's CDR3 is CASSTGPGQNSYEQYF. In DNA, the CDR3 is TGTGCCAGCAGTACCGGACCGGGACAGAATTCCTACGAGCAGTACTTC.

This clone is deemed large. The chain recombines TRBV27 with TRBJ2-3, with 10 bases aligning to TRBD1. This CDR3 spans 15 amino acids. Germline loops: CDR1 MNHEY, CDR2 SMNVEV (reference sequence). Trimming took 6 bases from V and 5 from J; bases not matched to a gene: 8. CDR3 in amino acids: CASSLGTGVGDTQYF. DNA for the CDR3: TGTGCCAGCAGCCTTGGGACAGGGGTAGGAGATACGCAGTATTTT.

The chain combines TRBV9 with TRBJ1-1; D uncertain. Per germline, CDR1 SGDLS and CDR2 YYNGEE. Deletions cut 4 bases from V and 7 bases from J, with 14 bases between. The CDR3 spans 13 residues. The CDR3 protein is CASSQVLLGEAFF. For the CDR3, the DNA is TGTGCCAGCAGCCAAGTTTTATTAGGTGAAGCTTTCTTT.

CDR3 residues: CASSQPGRRSYNEQFF. DNA of the CDR3: TGTGCCAGCAGCCAACCGGGACGGCGCTCCTACAATGAGCAGTTCTTC. The rearrangement links TRBV14 to TRBJ2-1; tentatively, D is TRBD1 or TRBD2 (5 bases each). The CDR3 is 16 residues long. The V gene's germline CDR1 is SGHDN and CDR2 FVKESK. V dropped 2 bases and J dropped 0 bases, with 11 bases sitting between them.